This passage covers 11 T cell receptor beta chains from one sample sequenced in a study of T-cell reconstitution after alpha-beta-depleted transplantation in children. Unique molecular identifiers were incorporated during preparation of the TCRbeta library. TCRdb analysed the PCR reads with MiXCR anew, one entry per CDR3 protein. Among under 750,000 distinct CDR3 sequences, about 23% were seen once, and the ten largest hold around 14%. The sequences come from PBMCs, mostly from graft donor cells, collected 360 days after TCRalphabeta/CD19-depleted stem cell transplant. Receptors were obtained from a boy in the first two years of life who had a stem cell transplant for acute myeloid leukemia, so the T cells may come from the graft donor.

The sample holds many counts of this clonotype. The chain has TRBV20-1 and TRBJ2-3; D unresolved. Germline V gene data show CDR1 as DFQATT and CDR2 as SNEGSKA (reference sequence). This CDR3 region has 13 residues. V lost 2 bases to trimming and J lost 1 base, with 7 bases between them. The CDR3 DNA follows: TGCAGTGCTAGATACCCGGGCACAGATACGCAGTATTTT. Translated: CSARYPGTDTQYF.

This clonotype was seen repeatedly, ten times or more. V usage is TRBV15 and J usage is TRBJ2-2, with 13 nucleotides matching TRBD2. This CDR3 is 20 amino acids long. J lost 0 bases, V lost 0 bases, and 7 bases had no gene match. CDR1 is LNHNV, CDR2 YYDKDF, per germline (reference sequence). The CDR3 sequence is CATSRDRLAGGYANTGELFF. The CDR3 DNA reads as TGTGCCACCAGCAGAGATCGACTAGCGGGGGGTTACGCGAACACCGGGGAGCTGTTTTTT.

The CDR3 DNA is TGCAGCGTTCCCGGGAAACAAGAGACCCAGTACTTC. It translates to CSVPGKQETQYF. The chain links TRBV29-1 to TRBJ2-5; tentatively, D is TRBD2 (5 bases). The ends were cut back, 5 bases at V and 2 bases at J, with 9 bases in the middle. The germline CDR1 and CDR2 sequences are SQVTM and ANQGSEA. This CDR3 region has 12 residues.

In its sample, this clonotype was seen a few times. The V gene is TRBV12-3 or TRBV12-4, the J gene TRBJ1-5, with D possibly matching TRBD1 (6 bases). V lost 3 bases and J 0 bases, leaving 12 bases between the germline ends. The CDR3 is 16 residues long. The CDR3 here is CASSFRTADSNQPQHF. The CDR3 DNA reads TGTGCCAGCAGTTTCCGGACAGCCGATAGCAATCAGCCCCAGCATTTT.

The rearrangement joins TRBV20-1 to TRBJ1-5; no firm D call. The CDR3 contains 15 residues. CDR1 is DFQATT, CDR2 SNEGSKA, per germline (reference sequence). Trimming shortened V by 1 base and J by 5 bases, and 15 bases separated the two germline ends. The CDR3 is CSARGPGAWYQPQHF. In DNA form, the CDR3 reads TGCAGTGCTAGAGGGCCGGGCGCCTGGTATCAGCCCCAGCATTTT.

The chain recombines TRBV7-2 with TRBJ2-2; D is undetermined. The CDR3 spans 12 residues. The V and J ends lost 5 bases and 6 bases respectively, with 7 bases between them. Looked up from germline, CDR1 is SGHTA and CDR2 is FQGNSA. CDR3 in DNA: TGTGCCAGCAGCGGGTATCCCGGGGAGCTGTTTTTT. This sequence encodes CASSGYPGELFF.

This clonotype was detected ten times or more. This chain links TRBV10-2 with TRBJ2-3; 12 bases fit TRBD2. V shed 7 bases and J 0 bases; nucleotides not matched to a gene: 8. Per germline, CDR1 WSHSY and CDR2 SAAADI. The length of the CDR3 is 17 residues. The CDR3 nucleotides read TGCGCCAGCACCCCTGGACTAGCGGGGCCTAGCACAGATACGCAGTATTTT. As protein: CASTPGLAGPSTDTQYF.

This clonotype came up once. The chain joins TRBV2 to TRBJ2-5; 9 bases are a match to TRBD1. V was clipped by 5 bases and J by 3 bases; unmatched bases: 16. The CDR3 spans 18 residues. Germline V gene lookup returns CDR1 SNHLY and CDR2 FYNNEI. Here the CDR3 reads CASSFVVTGGLGKETQYF. In nucleotides, the CDR3 is TGTGCCAGCAGTTTCGTCGTTACAGGGGGCTTGGGTAAAGAGACCCAGTACTTC.

The table lists this clonotype with many counts. The CDR3 DNA reads TGCAGCGTTGAGCACAGTTCCAATGAGCAGTTCTTC. Its translation: CSVEHSSNEQFF. This chain uses TRBV29-1 with TRBJ2-1, with D hard to call. In germline, CDR1 is SQVTM, CDR2 ANQGSEA. CDR3 length: 12 residues. V dropped 3 bases and J dropped 6 bases, with 9 bases sitting between them.

This clonotype came up a few times. This chain joins TRBV7-2 and TRBJ2-1, with 14 bases matching TRBD2. The CDR3 is 14 amino acids. Germline V CDR1 and CDR2: SGHTA, FQGNSA. V shed 1 base, J shed 11 bases, and the junction held 1 base outside the gene matches. The CDR3 region is CASSLGTSGGKQFF. The DNA of the CDR3 is TGTGCCAGCAGCTTAGGGACTAGCGGGGGGAAGCAGTTCTTC. Using reference TRBV7-2 and TRBJ2-1 for the parts outside the CDR3, the full variable domain is GAGVSQSPSNKVTEKGKDVELRCDPISGHTALYWYRQSLGQGLEFLIYFQGNSAPDKSGLPSDRFSAERTGGSVSTLTIQRTQQEDSAVYLCASSLGTSGGKQFFGPGTRLTVL.

The rearrangement uses TRBV5-1 and TRBJ2-1; the match to TRBD1 covers 8 bases. CDR1 SGHRS and CDR2 YFSETQ come from the germline V gene. This CDR3 has 15 amino acids. The trim removed 2 bases at V and 7 bases at J, leaving 8 bases unmatched. CDR3 residues: CASSFVRGHGNEQFF. CDR3 in DNA: TGCGCCAGCAGCTTCGTCAGGGGGCATGGAAATGAGCAGTTCTTC.